The clone carrying this T cell receptor (beta chain) has more than one count but fewer than ten. Patients had resection in Japan or China between about 2014 and 2017. Nucleic acids came from premalignant or tumor cells enriched by macro-dissection. Produced via immunoSEQ multiplex PCR; TCRdb's table is partial and in-frame only. The data show over 6,000 clones, roughly 81% seen once. V gave up 5 bases and J gave up 5 bases, with 6 bases separating them. Looked up from germline, CDR1 is MDHEN and CDR2 is SYDVKM. This CDR3 contains 11 residues. This sample is drawn from a study of immune evolution from preneoplasia to lung adenocarcinoma.

The genes are TRBV28 and TRBJ1-2, with D unclear. The clonotype originates from a person aged 45 to 59 with lung adenocarcinoma. The sample was FFPE invasive lung adenocarcinoma tissue. The CDR3 DNA follows: TGTGCCAGCAGTCACCAATATGGCTACACCTTC. This sequence encodes CASSHQYGYTF.